This T cell receptor (beta chain) originates from a study of HIV-infected children after antiretroviral therapy interruption. Study information: All children had CD4+ count above 500 and viral load below 50 copies/ml. Most children had recorded EBV and CMV exposure. For the interruption arm, samples span week 0 through about 3 years after study end. Notes on the study in general: Naive CD4+ CDR3 sharing between time points fell after interruption began.

Per the germline V gene, CDR1 is WNHNN and CDR2 is SYGVQD (reference sequence). The CDR3 is made up of 18 amino acids. Between the trimmed V and J ends, which lost 1 base and 4 bases, there was a span of 19 bases. Treatment defined: PENTA 11 planned treatment interruption arm or continuous ART arm. Unique molecular identifiers were included in an RNA-based 3' RACE TCR library. TCRdb independently ran MiXCR on the 3' RACE reads; one entry per CDR3 protein. The sample holds 45,000 to 50,000 distinct CDR3 sequences; approximately 4.3% are singletons and the top ten take 0.7%. This clonotype was detected only a few times. Its specificity is unknown.

The TCR was taken from a pool of human donors with HIV. Sequencing used CD45RA+ CD4+ T cells from PBMCs, pooled from several time points, obtained from a donor given antiretroviral therapy, either interrupted or continuous. Subset given: naive CD4+ CD45RA+ CD45RO- T cells. V gene TRBV10-1 combines with J gene TRBJ2-2; D may be TRBD2 (6 bases). The CDR3 DNA reads TGCGCCAGCAGTGAGTTCCCCCCAGCGGGCTTGACCACCGGGGAGCTGTTTTTT. Translating it yields CASSEFPPAGLTTGELFF.